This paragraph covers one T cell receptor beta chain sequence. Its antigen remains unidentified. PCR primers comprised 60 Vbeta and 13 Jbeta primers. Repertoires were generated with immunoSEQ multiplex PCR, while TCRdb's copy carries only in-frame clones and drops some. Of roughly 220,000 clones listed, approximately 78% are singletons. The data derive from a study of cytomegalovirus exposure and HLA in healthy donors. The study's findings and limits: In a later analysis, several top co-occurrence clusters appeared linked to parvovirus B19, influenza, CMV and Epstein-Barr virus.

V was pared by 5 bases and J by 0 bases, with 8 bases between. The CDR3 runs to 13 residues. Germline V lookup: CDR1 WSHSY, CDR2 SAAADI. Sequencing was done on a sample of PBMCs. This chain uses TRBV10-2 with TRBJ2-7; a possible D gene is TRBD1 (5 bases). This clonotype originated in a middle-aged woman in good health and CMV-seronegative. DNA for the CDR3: TGCGCCAGCAGTTCGACAGCCTCCTACGAGCAGTACTTC. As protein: CASSSTASYEQYF.